These 21 T cell receptor beta chains were all obtained from the same sample, sequenced in a study of CD8 T cells in ankylosing spondylitis. TCRdb reprocessed the 5' RACE reads via MiXCR and lists one record per CDR3 protein. The sample gives around 300,000 distinct CDR3 sequences, around 15% of which show up once; about 1% is in the top ten. The specimen sequenced was blood, either unsorted or a sorted T cell fraction (not recorded which). The source of these receptors is a male donor with ankylosing spondylitis or in good health (not recorded which).

The chain has TRBV18 and TRBJ2-7; 9 nucleotides agree with TRBD1. Trimming removed 3 bases from V and 7 bases from J; junction bases left unmatched: 16. Germline assignment: CDR1 KGHSH and CDR2 LQKENI. The CDR3 consists of 17 residues. In DNA form, the CDR3 reads TGTGCCAGCTCACCGGGTTCCGGGACAGGGATAATGGGGGAGCAGTACTTC. It encodes CASSPGSGTGIMGEQYF.

V is TRBV4-1 and J is TRBJ2-5, with TRBD1 as a possible D gene (6 bases). V was pared by 4 bases and J by 3 bases, with 12 bases between. The V gene's germline CDR1 is MGHRA and CDR2 YSYEKL. The CDR3 is made up of 14 amino acids. This CDR3 reads CASSPGQVKETQYF. CDR3 DNA: TGCGCCAGCAGCCCGGGACAAGTAAAAGAGACCCAGTACTTC.

The chain joins TRBV27 to TRBJ2-1; no reliable D call. From germline, CDR1 is MNHEY and CDR2 SMNVEV (reference sequence). Trimming stripped 5 bases from V and 8 bases from J, with 22 bases between. CDR3 length: 16 residues. DNA of the CDR3: TGTGCCAGCAGTCCCGAATCAGAGACCCCTGTAGATGAGCAGTTCTTC. This codes for CASSPESETPVDEQFF.

There are many counts of this clonotype. The V and J genes are TRBV28 and TRBJ1-1; tentative D call: TRBD1 (5 bases). Trimming stripped 6 bases from V and 8 bases from J, with 22 bases between. The CDR3 sequence is 15 residues long. Germline loops: CDR1 MDHEN, CDR2 SYDVKM. The CDR3 DNA follows: TGTGCCAGCAGCGGCGGTGGGGCGTCCCACCGGGAAGCTTTCTTT. Its translation: CASSGGGASHREAFF.

This clonotype was counted many times. The chain employs TRBV4-2 and TRBJ2-7, with TRBD2 matching 8 bases. With V trimmed by 2 bases and J by 4 bases, 10 bases remained unmatched. The CDR3 extends over 16 amino acids. The germline V gene has CDR1 LGHNA and CDR2 YNFKEQ. The CDR3 nucleotides read TGTGCCAGCAGCCAATTTCTGGGACTAGGTAGTTACGAGCAGTACTTC. Encoded protein: CASSQFLGLGSYEQYF.

This clonotype was recorded a few times. The rearrangement uses TRBV29-1 and TRBJ2-1; 7 nucleotides match TRBD1. With 5 bases clipped from V and 0 bases from J, the junction kept 4 bases outside the gene matches. Germline CDR1 reads SQVTM; CDR2 reads ANQGSEA. The CDR3 is 14 residues long. CDR3 in amino acids: CSVMDRSSYNEQFF. The CDR3 coding sequence is TGCAGCGTTATGGACAGGAGCTCCTACAATGAGCAGTTCTTC.

This clonotype was counted a few times. The gene calls are TRBV7-9 and TRBJ2-3; D not certain. Trimming stripped 2 bases from V and 7 bases from J, with 7 bases between. CDR1 is SEHNR and CDR2 is FQNEAQ in the germline V gene (reference sequence). The CDR3 spans 12 residues. The CDR3 DNA is TGTGCCAGCAGCTTACAGGACCATACGCAGTATTTT. This encodes CASSLQDHTQYF.

This clonotype was recorded a few times. In nucleotides, the CDR3 is TGTGCCATCAGTCCGGGGGCAACTAATGAAAAACTGTTTTTT. As protein: CAISPGATNEKLFF. V is TRBV10-3 and J is TRBJ1-4, with D possibly matching TRBD1 (5 bases). V was cut by 5 bases and J by 0 bases, with 7 bases left in between. The germline CDR1 and CDR2 sequences are ENHRY and SYGVKD. The CDR3 runs 14 residues.

This clonotype was counted only a few times. This rearrangement joins TRBV19 to TRBJ1-1; D not certain. CDR1 is LNHDA and CDR2 is SQIVND in the germline V gene (reference sequence). Trimming cost V 3 bases and J 4 bases, with 12 bases left between them. CDR3 length: 14 amino acids. CDR3 coding DNA: TGTGCCAGTAGTATGCGGGATGTGGGCACTGAAGCTTTCTTT. It specifies CASSMRDVGTEAFF.

This clonotype was seen only a few times. The V and J genes are TRBV2 and TRBJ2-4, with a tentative D call TRBD1 (6 bases). The CDR3 runs to 16 residues. Per the germline V gene, CDR1 is SNHLY and CDR2 is FYNNEI. V shed 4 bases and J shed 1 base, with 14 bases lying between them. The CDR3 loop is CASSVMGAGAKNIQYF. The CDR3, as DNA: TGTGCCAGCAGTGTTATGGGGGCTGGGGCCAAAAACATTCAGTACTTC. The whole variable domain, filled in from reference TRBV2 and TRBJ2-4, reads EPEVTQTPSHQVTQMGQEVILRCVPISNHLYFYWYRQILGQKVEFLVSFYNNEISEKSEIFDDQFSVERPDGSNFTLKIRSTKLEDSAMYFCASSVMGAGAKNIQYFGAGTRLSVL.

This clonotype turned up a few times. This chain joins TRBV10-3 and TRBJ1-6; D may be TRBD1 (5 bases). The CDR3 has 15 residues. Per germline, CDR1 ENHRY and CDR2 SYGVKD. Trimming cost V 11 bases and J 0 bases, with 14 bases left between them. The chain's CDR3 is CAVGESPSYNSPLHF. The CDR3 nucleotides are TGTGCCGTAGGGGAAAGCCCCTCCTATAATTCACCCCTCCACTTT.

The genes are TRBV12-3 or TRBV12-4 and TRBJ2-7; possibly TRBD1 for D (5 bases). V was cut by 2 bases and J by 3 bases, with 11 bases left in between. There are 14 residues in the CDR3. CDR3 in DNA: TGTGCCAGCAGTTTATGGGGCCAGGGCTACGAGCAGTACTTC. This codes for CASSLWGQGYEQYF.

CDR3 in amino acids: CASSPSLAGALETQYF. CDR3 nucleotides: TGTGCCAGCAGTCCCTCCCTAGCGGGGGCTCTGGAGACCCAGTACTTC. The chain joins TRBV27 to TRBJ2-5; TRBD2 matches at 10 bases. Germline V gene data show CDR1 as MNHEY and CDR2 as SMNVEV (reference sequence). The CDR3 is 16 residues long. Germline trimming cut 5 bases from V and 5 bases from J; bases unmatched to any gene: 11.

This chain connects TRBV7-8 to TRBJ2-1, with D uncertain. Germline assignment: CDR1 SGHVS and CDR2 FQNEAQ. V was pared by 5 bases and J by 8 bases, with 10 bases between. This CDR3 is 12 amino acids long. The CDR3: CASSGRSDEQFF. In nucleotides, the CDR3 is TGTGCCAGCAGCGGACGAAGTGATGAGCAGTTCTTC.

This sequence joins TRBV12-3 or TRBV12-4 and TRBJ2-4; D uncertain. This CDR3 is 18 amino acids long. V shed 11 bases and J shed 0 bases, with 26 bases lying between them. As DNA, the CDR3 is TGTGCCTGCGGTCCCTCACCGGCCGGATTACTAGCCAAAAACATTCAGTACTTC. Translating gives CACGPSPAGLLAKNIQYF.

This sequence joins TRBV9 and TRBJ2-3; TRBD2 is a possible D gene (5 bases). V dropped 0 bases and J dropped 0 bases, with 23 bases sitting between them. From germline, CDR1 is SGDLS and CDR2 YYNGEE. CDR3 length: 20 residues. The CDR3 sequence: CASSVESGTIPWISTDTQYF. CDR3 bases: TGTGCCAGCAGCGTAGAGAGCGGAACAATCCCATGGATAAGCACAGATACGCAGTATTTT.

This clonotype appeared a few times. The chain uses TRBV6-1 and TRBJ1-1; D unclear. Germline CDR1 and CDR2: MNHNS and SASEGT. The CDR3 has 14 residues. The V end lost 6 bases, the J end lost 1 base, and 12 bases lay between the germline ends. CDR3 sequence: CASRPVPTNTEAFF. DNA of the CDR3: TGTGCCAGCAGACCCGTCCCTACGAACACTGAAGCTTTCTTT.

This chain connects TRBV29-1 to TRBJ2-7, with D tentatively TRBD1 or TRBD2 (5 bases each). CDR3 length equals 13 residues. Germline CDR1 is SQVTM and CDR2 is ANQGSEA. The V and J ends lost 4 bases and 12 bases respectively, with 22 bases between them. CDR3 nucleotides: TGCAGCGTTGGGTACTCCGGGACGCAAGGGAGGTACTTC. It yields the protein CSVGYSGTQGRYF.

The chain carries TRBV14 and TRBJ2-7; D is possibly TRBD1 (5 bases). The germline V and J ends were trimmed by 1 base and 0 bases, with 13 bases remaining between them. The CDR3 is 16 residues long. Per germline, CDR1 SGHDN and CDR2 FVKESK. In DNA form, the CDR3 reads TGTGCCAGCAGCCAAGTCGGAACAGGCCTCTCCTACGAGCAGTACTTC. Translation: CASSQVGTGLSYEQYF. Filled out from reference TRBV14 and TRBJ2-7, the complete variable domain reads EAGVTQFPSHSVIEKGQTVTLRCDPISGHDNLYWYRRVMGKEIKFLLHFVKESKQDESGMPNNRFLAERTGGTYSTLKVQPAELEDSGVYFCASSQVGTGLSYEQYFGPGTRLTVT.

This rearrangement joins TRBV3-1 to TRBJ1-5; no clear D. CDR3 length: 15 amino acids. Between the trimmed V and J ends, which lost 4 bases and 2 bases, there was a span of 12 bases. The germline V gene encodes CDR1 LGHDT and CDR2 YNNKEL (reference sequence). CDR3 loop: CASSLRPGGNQPQHF. CDR3 bases: TGTGCCAGCAGCCTACGCCCCGGGGGCAATCAGCCCCAGCATTTT.

The chain recombines TRBV20-1 with TRBJ1-6; 9 nucleotides line up with TRBD1. Looked up from germline, CDR1 is DFQATT and CDR2 is SNEGSKA (reference sequence). The CDR3 covers 15 residues. With V trimmed by 4 bases and J by 2 bases, 3 bases remained unmatched. DNA of the CDR3: TGCAGTGCTACGGACAGGGGCCCCTATAATTCACCCCTCCACTTT. As protein: CSATDRGPYNSPLHF.